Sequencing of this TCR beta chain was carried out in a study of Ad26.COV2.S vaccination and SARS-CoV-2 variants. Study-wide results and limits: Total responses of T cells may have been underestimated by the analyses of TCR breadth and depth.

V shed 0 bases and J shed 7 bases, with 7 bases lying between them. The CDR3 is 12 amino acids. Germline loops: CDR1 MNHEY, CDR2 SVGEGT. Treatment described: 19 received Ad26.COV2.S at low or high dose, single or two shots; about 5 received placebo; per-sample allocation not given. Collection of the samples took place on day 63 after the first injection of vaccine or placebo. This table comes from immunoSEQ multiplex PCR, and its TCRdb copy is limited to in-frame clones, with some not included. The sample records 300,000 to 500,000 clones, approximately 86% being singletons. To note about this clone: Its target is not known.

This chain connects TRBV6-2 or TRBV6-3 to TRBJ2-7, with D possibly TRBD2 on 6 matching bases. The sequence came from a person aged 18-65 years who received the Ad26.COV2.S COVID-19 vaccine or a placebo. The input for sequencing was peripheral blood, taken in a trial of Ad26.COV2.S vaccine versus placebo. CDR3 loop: CASSYSEGEQYF. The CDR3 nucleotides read TGTGCCAGCAGTTACTCGGAGGGAGAGCAGTACTTC.